This entry concerns a single T cell receptor beta chain. The antigen remains unidentified. The CDR3 has 13 amino acids. Germline assignment: CDR1 DFQATT and CDR2 SNEGSKA (reference sequence). V gave up 2 bases and J gave up 10 bases, with 17 bases separating them. This sample is part of a study of blood T cells in healthy people across ages. Overall study: Template switching captured about one barcoded beta molecule per two T cells. Study outcomes and limitations: Naive and antigen-experienced cells could not be conclusively compared, given unsorted PBMCs. Nothing was known about donor CMV status, and this possibly confounded expanded clonotype changes.

Together with a sample-barcoded 5' primer, a J-beta primer mix was included in a second PCR lasting about 6 to 12 cycles. TCRdb reanalysed the 5' RACE reads using MiXCR and keeps one entry per CDR3 protein. The sample holds around 1,600,000 distinct CDR3 sequences, roughly 43% seen once. What was sequenced was blood. The chain recombines TRBV20-1 with TRBJ1-1; D is unresolved. The source of this sequence is a woman aged 18-35 years in good health. The CDR3 bases are TGCAGTGCTAGATCTGGCCTAGCCCGTGGAGCTTTCTTT. Amino acids: CSARSGLARGAFF.